The entry that follows covers one T cell receptor (beta chain) sequence. Its antigen is unidentified. This PCR relied on a set of 60 Vbeta primers and 13 Jbeta primers. Here immunoSEQ multiplex PCR was the method, and the copy in TCRdb shows in-frame clones only, minus some. Here the sample spans 95,000 to 150,000 clones, over 70% being singletons. The sample comes from a study of cytomegalovirus exposure and HLA in healthy donors. About the study: Around 85 million unique TCR sequences came from HLA-typed donors in an early release. Study-wide findings and caveats: Reportedly, HLA-A and HLA-B alleles of most subjects were accurately predicted from TCR beta. An apparent linkage of common viral pathogens to several of the most significant clusters emerged in a later analysis. Under in vitro conditions, a few CMV-associated chains were confirmed as specific for CMV antigens.

Germline lookup yields CDR1 MNHNY and CDR2 SVGAGI (reference sequence). V shed 7 bases, J shed 4 bases, and the junction held 12 bases outside the gene matches. The length of the CDR3 is 16 residues. The material sequenced was PBMCs. The sequence derives from a man aged 35 to 55 in good health and CMV-seropositive. The gene calls are TRBV6-6 and TRBJ1-3, with 8 bases that match TRBD1. CDR3 DNA: TGTGCCAGCACCTACCGACAGGGGACTTCAGGAAACACCATATATTTT. Translation gives CASTYRQGTSGNTIYF.